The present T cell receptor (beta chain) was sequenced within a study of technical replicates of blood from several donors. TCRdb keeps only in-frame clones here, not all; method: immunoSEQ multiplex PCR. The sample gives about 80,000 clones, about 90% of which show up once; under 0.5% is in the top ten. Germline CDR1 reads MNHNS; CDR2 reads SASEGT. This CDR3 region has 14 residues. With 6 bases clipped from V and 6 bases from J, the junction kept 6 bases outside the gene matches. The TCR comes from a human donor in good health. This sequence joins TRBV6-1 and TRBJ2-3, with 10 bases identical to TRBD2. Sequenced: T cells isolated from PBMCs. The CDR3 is CASSLAGDGDTQYF. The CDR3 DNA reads TGTGCCAGCAGCCTAGCGGGAGATGGGGATACGCAGTATTTT.